This T cell receptor beta chain was sequenced for a study of blood T cell repertoires in COVID-19. As for the study in general: COVID-19 samples, acute and convalescent, were from the United States, Italy and Spain.

The data were produced by immunoSEQ multiplex PCR, yet TCRdb's version contains in-frame clones alone and is incomplete. The sample has around 150,000 clones; roughly four fifths are singletons. Sequenced: peripheral blood. This sequence originates from a woman aged 80 or over with acute or convalescent COVID-19.

CDR3: CATNNVDTRNTEAFF. For the CDR3, the DNA is TGCGCCACCAACAATGTGGACACGCGGAACACTGAAGCTTTCTTT. This chain uses TRBV23-1 with TRBJ1-1; tentative D call: TRBD1 (5 bases). TRBV23-1 qualifies as an ORF whose function is uncertain. The CDR3 has 15 amino acids. V lost 10 bases, J lost 1 base, and 19 bases lay in between.